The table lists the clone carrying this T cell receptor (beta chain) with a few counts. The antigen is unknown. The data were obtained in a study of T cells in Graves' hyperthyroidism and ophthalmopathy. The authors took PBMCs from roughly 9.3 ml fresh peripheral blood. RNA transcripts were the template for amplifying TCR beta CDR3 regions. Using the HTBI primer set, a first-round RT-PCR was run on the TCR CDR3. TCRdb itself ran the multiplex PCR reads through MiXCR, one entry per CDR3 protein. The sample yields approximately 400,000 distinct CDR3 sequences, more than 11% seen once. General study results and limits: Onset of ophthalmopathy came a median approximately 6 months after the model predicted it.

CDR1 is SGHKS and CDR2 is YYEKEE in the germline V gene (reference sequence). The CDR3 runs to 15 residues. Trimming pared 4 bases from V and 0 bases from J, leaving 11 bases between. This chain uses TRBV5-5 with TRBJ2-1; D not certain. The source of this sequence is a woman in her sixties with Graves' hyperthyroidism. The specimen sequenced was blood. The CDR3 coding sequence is TGTGCCAGCAGCGCGGACGGAAGCTCCTACAATGAGCAGTTCTTC. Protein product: CASSADGSSYNEQFF.